The 14 T cell receptor beta chains given below trace back to one sample, sequenced in a study of cytomegalovirus exposure and HLA in healthy donors. Researchers ran the PCR with 60 Vbeta and 13 Jbeta primers. Produced via immunoSEQ multiplex PCR; TCRdb's table is partial and in-frame only. The sample records roughly 130,000 clones, about 80% being singletons. The sample comprised PBMCs. Receptor source: a male donor in good health and CMV-seronegative.

The chain employs TRBV30 and TRBJ1-2; D perhaps matches TRBD1 (5 bases). CDR1 and CDR2 from the germline V gene are GTSNPN and SVGIG (reference sequence). This CDR3 comprises 11 residues. Trimming took 1 base from V and 8 from J, leaving 8 bases between them. DNA for the CDR3: TGTGCCTGGAGTGCAGGGTCCGGCTACACCTTC. Its protein product is CAWSAGSGYTF.

This chain links TRBV6-5 with TRBJ2-3; 11 nucleotides align to TRBD1. V lost 6 bases to trimming and J lost 4 bases; unmatched junction nucleotides: 3. CDR3 length: 14 amino acids. Germline CDR1 and CDR2: MNHEY and SVGAGI. CDR3 DNA sequence: TGTGCCAGCAGACGGACAGGGGGCGCAGATACGCAGTATTTT. Encoded protein: CASRRTGGADTQYF.

The genes are TRBV7-9 and TRBJ1-3; 12 nucleotides agree with TRBD1. The CDR3 runs 17 residues. Germline V CDR1 and CDR2: SEHNR, FQNEAQ (reference sequence). The ends lost 5 bases at V and 3 bases at J; junction bases unmatched: 8. This chain's CDR3 is CASSTTRDRGLGNTIYF. As DNA, the CDR3 is TGTGCCAGCAGCACTACACGGGACAGGGGGCTTGGAAACACCATATATTTT.

The chain recombines TRBV30 with TRBJ1-1; a possible D gene is TRBD1 (5 bases). The germline V gene encodes CDR1 GTSNPN and CDR2 SVGIG (reference sequence). There are 13 residues in the CDR3. Trimming stripped 3 bases from V and 6 bases from J, with 14 bases between. The CDR3 DNA is TGTGCCTGGAGCTTTCAGGGAGGCCCTGAAGCTTTCTTT. Amino acid sequence: CAWSFQGGPEAFF.

The genes are TRBV4-1 and TRBJ2-7; D perhaps matches TRBD1 (6 bases). Germline CDR1 and CDR2: MGHRA and YSYEKL. CDR3 size: 15 residues. V was pared by 0 bases and J by 5 bases, with 14 bases between. This CDR3 is CASSQENRVGHEQYF. CDR3 in DNA: TGCGCCAGCAGCCAAGAGAACAGGGTTGGCCACGAGCAGTACTTC.

This chain uses TRBV5-1 with TRBJ1-5; 7 bases line up with TRBD1. The CDR3 length is 15 residues. Germline V gives CDR1 SGHRS, CDR2 YFSETQ. The junction had 3 bases not matched to a gene; V was cut back by 0 bases and J by 3 bases. The CDR3 coding sequence is TGCGCCAGCAGCTTGGACAGGGGAAACAATCAGCCCCAGCATTTT. Residues: CASSLDRGNNQPQHF. Using reference TRBV5-1 and TRBJ1-5 for the parts outside the CDR3, the full variable domain is KAGVTQTPRYLIKTRGQQVTLSCSPISGHRSVSWYQQTPGQGLQFLFEYFSETQRNKGNFPGRFSGRQFSNSRSEMNVSTLELGDSALYLCASSLDRGNNQPQHFGDGTRLSIL.

The V call is TRBV6-5, the J call TRBJ2-2; D is uncertain. The V gene's germline CDR1 is MNHEY and CDR2 SVGAGI. The V gene lost 0 bases and the J gene lost 8 bases, with 10 bases spanning the gap. The CDR3 consists of 14 residues. This CDR3 is CASSYSTLRGELFF. The CDR3, as DNA: TGTGCCAGCAGTTACTCAACGCTGAGGGGGGAGCTGTTTTTT.

The chain joins TRBV4-3 to TRBJ2-3; tentative D call: TRBD1 (6 bases). The J call is doubtful: the DNA matches TRBJ1-5 better. The CDR3 covers 16 residues. Per the germline V gene, CDR1 is LGHNA and CDR2 is YSLEER. For the CDR3, the DNA is TGCGCCAGCAGCCACCTAGCGGGGGGGCCGGCAGATACGCAGCATTTT. This translates into CASSHLAGGPADTQHF.

The chain employs TRBV6-5 and TRBJ1-1, with D possibly being TRBD1 (5 bases). Trimming left V 6 bases short and J 3 bases short, with 11 bases between. Per the germline V gene, CDR1 is MNHEY and CDR2 is SVGAGI. The CDR3 totals 13 residues. CDR3 in amino acids: CASRPEGDTEAFF. The DNA for the CDR3 is TGTGCCAGCAGGCCCGAAGGGGACACTGAAGCTTTCTTT.

The V gene is TRBV18, the J gene TRBJ2-2; 7 bases map to TRBD1. The junction had 9 bases not matched to a gene; V was cut back by 5 bases and J by 6 bases. The CDR3 loop spans 15 amino acids. Germline V gene data show CDR1 as KGHSH and CDR2 as LQKENI. CDR3 nucleotides: TGTGCCAGCTCAACGGACAGGCCCCCGGCCGGGGAGCTGTTTTTT. Protein sequence: CASSTDRPPAGELFF. The full variable domain, its missing parts supplied by reference TRBV18 and TRBJ2-2, is NAGVMQNPRHLVRRRGQEARLRCSPMKGHSHVYWYRQLPEEGLKFMVYLQKENIIDESGMPKERFSAEFPKEGPSILRIQQVVRGDSAAYFCASSTDRPPAGELFFGEGSRLTVL.

CDR3 nucleotide sequence: TGTGCCAGCAGCTACCGGGACAGGGTTGTCTATGGCTACACCTTC. It specifies CASSYRDRVVYGYTF. The chain uses TRBV5-6 and TRBJ1-2; 9 nucleotides align to TRBD1. The V gene's germline CDR1 is SGHDT and CDR2 YYEEEE. J gave up 4 bases and V 3 bases, and 7 bases lay outside the gene matches. This CDR3 has 15 residues.

This clone occurred a few times. The CDR3 spells CASSLDPGMGSPLHF. CDR3 DNA sequence: TGCGCCAGCAGCTTGGATCCAGGGATGGGTTCACCCCTCCACTTT. This rearrangement joins TRBV5-1 to TRBJ1-6; D possibly corresponds to TRBD1 (5 bases). Trimming left V 0 bases short and J 9 bases short, with 13 bases between. The CDR3 runs 15 residues. The germline CDR1 and CDR2 sequences are SGHRS and YFSETQ.

The genes are TRBV5-1 and TRBJ2-5, with a possible D match to TRBD2 (5 bases). Per the germline V gene, CDR1 is SGHRS and CDR2 is YFSETQ. This CDR3 region has 15 residues. Trimming shortened V by 0 bases and J by 2 bases, and 11 bases separated the two germline ends. CDR3: CASSLVLGSQETQYF. Written as DNA, the CDR3 is TGCGCCAGCAGCTTGGTGCTGGGGAGTCAAGAGACCCAGTACTTC. Together with reference TRBV5-1 and TRBJ2-5, the CDR3 gives the full variable domain: KAGVTQTPRYLIKTRGQQVTLSCSPISGHRSVSWYQQTPGQGLQFLFEYFSETQRNKGNFPGRFSGRQFSNSRSEMNVSTLELGDSALYLCASSLVLGSQETQYFGPGTRLLVL.

The chain combines TRBV9 with TRBJ2-7; 10 bases line up with TRBD1. The CDR3 has 15 residues. V was pared by 0 bases and J by 5 bases, with 5 bases of the junction left unmatched. Germline V gene lookup returns CDR1 SGDLS and CDR2 YYNGEE. For the CDR3, the DNA is TGTGCCAGCAGCGTAGCCGACAGGGGGCTCCACGAGCAGTACTTC. As protein: CASSVADRGLHEQYF.